The clone carrying this T cell receptor beta chain came up once. Its antigen is unidentified. 60 Vbeta and 13 Jbeta primers were used in PCR. Sequenced by immunoSEQ multiplex PCR; TCRdb stores in-frame clones only, minus some. The sample holds 150,000 to 200,000 clones, around 81% seen once. The CDR3 is 14 amino acids. V shed 4 bases and J shed 8 bases, with 15 bases lying between them. Germline values: CDR1 MGHRA, CDR2 YSYEKL. The data were taken from a study of cytomegalovirus exposure and HLA in healthy donors. The overall study: Prior work identified 117 million unique TCR beta sequences in some 200 million T cells.

Study outcomes and limitations: An ancestry cluster, one associated with Asian ancestry, reportedly showed fewer N-insertions than the approximately 700-donor mean in a later analysis. More clonal expansion characterized HLA-associated TCR beta chains than equally common others in a later analysis. Later, an analysis found that common viral pathogens appeared to be linked with several of the most significant clusters.

This clonotype was sampled from a woman under 30 in good health and CMV-seropositive. The sequencing sample was made of PBMCs. This chain connects TRBV4-1 to TRBJ1-5; a possible D gene is TRBD1 (5 bases). In DNA, the CDR3 is TGCGCCAGCAGCCCCTCACATGGGGCTGAGCCCCAGCATTTT. Translation: CASSPSHGAEPQHF.